The clone carrying this T cell receptor (beta chain) was found many times. The antigen remains unidentified. Construction of TCR beta libraries relied on iRepertoire HTBI primers and on Arm-PCR targeting CDR3 regions. A single record per CDR3 protein comes from TCRdb applying MiXCR to the multiplex PCR reads. The data show about 330,000 distinct CDR3 sequences, roughly 17% seen once. The record originates from a study of regulatory T cells in long-lasting Graves disease. General observations from the study: With persistent disease, TRBV28, TRBJ1-2 and TRBJ2-5 were the favored segments.

Documented time point: newly diagnosed GD, antithyroid drugs for less than 3 months. The TCR library was made from RNA extracted from PBMCs. It was American Thyroid Association guidelines that determined Graves' disease diagnosis. Germline CDR1 reads LGHDT; CDR2 reads YNNKEL (reference sequence). The length of the CDR3 is 15 residues. Trimming took 6 bases from V and 2 from J; bases not matched to a gene: 8. A further study also used this sample, focusing on T cells in Graves' hyperthyroidism and ophthalmopathy. As that study records: Those with hyperthyroidism were 18 to 65 years old, newly diagnosed, and ill for under 2 months. The primer set for the first-round RT-PCR of the TCR CDR3 was HTBI.

The specimen was peripheral blood mononuclear cells (PBMCs), collected at new diagnosis, from a patient treated with antithyroid drugs. V is TRBV3-1 and J is TRBJ2-3, with 7 bases matching TRBD1. This TCR derives from a woman younger than 30 with Graves disease. The DNA of the CDR3 is TGTGCCAGCAGTAAACGACAGGGTTTCACAGATACGCAGTATTTT. Translation gives CASSKRQGFTDTQYF.